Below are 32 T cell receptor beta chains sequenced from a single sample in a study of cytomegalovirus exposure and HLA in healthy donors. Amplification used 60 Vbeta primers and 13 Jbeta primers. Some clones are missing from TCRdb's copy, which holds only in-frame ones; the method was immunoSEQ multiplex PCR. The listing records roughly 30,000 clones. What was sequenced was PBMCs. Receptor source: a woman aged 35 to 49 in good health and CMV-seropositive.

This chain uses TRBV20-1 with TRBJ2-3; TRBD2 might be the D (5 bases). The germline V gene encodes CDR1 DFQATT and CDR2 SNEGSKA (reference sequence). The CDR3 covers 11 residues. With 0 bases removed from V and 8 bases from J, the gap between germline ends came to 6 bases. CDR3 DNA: TGCAGTGCTAGAGATGGGAGTACGCAGTATTTT. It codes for CSARDGSTQYF.

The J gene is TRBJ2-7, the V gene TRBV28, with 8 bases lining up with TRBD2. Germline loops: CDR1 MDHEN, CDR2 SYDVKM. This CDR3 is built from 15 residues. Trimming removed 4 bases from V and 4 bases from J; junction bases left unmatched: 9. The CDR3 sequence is CASSSVGRAGYEQYF. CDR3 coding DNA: TGTGCCAGCAGTTCCGTCGGGAGGGCAGGATACGAGCAGTACTTC.

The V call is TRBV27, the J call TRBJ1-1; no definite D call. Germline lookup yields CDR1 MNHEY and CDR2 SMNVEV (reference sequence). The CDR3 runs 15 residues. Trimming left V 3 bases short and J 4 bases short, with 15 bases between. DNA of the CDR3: TGTGCCAGCAGTTTGTCGGTAAGCTGGAGCACTGAAGCTTTCTTT. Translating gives CASSLSVSWSTEAFF.

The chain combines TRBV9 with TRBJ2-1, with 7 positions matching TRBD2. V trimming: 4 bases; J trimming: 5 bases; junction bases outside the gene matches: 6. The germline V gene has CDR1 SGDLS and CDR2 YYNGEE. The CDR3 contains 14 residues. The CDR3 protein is CASSPTSRDNEQFF. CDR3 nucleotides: TGTGCCAGCAGCCCGACTAGCAGAGACAATGAGCAGTTCTTC.

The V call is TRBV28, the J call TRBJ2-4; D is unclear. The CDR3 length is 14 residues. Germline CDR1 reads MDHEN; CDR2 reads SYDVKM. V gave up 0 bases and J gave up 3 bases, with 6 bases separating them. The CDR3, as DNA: TGTGCCAGCAGTTTATGGCGGCGCAAAAACATTCAGTACTTC. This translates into CASSLWRRKNIQYF.

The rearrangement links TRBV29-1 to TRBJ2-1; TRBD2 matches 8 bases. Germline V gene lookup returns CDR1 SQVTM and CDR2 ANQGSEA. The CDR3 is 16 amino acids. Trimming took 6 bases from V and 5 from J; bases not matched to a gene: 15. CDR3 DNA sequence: TGCAGCGTGGCCCGGGGGGGGCTAGCGCAAGACAATGAGCAGTTCTTC. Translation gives CSVARGGLAQDNEQFF.

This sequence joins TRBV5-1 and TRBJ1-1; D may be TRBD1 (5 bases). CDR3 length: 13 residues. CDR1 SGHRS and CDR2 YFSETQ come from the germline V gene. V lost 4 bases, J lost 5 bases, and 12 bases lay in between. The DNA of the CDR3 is TGCGCCAGCAGCGTGGGGGGAGGAACTGAAGCTTTCTTT. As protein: CASSVGGGTEAFF. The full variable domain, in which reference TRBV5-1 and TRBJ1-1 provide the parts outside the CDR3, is KAGVTQTPRYLIKTRGQQVTLSCSPISGHRSVSWYQQTPGQGLQFLFEYFSETQRNKGNFPGRFSGRQFSNSRSEMNVSTLELGDSALYLCASSVGGGTEAFFGQGTRLTVV.

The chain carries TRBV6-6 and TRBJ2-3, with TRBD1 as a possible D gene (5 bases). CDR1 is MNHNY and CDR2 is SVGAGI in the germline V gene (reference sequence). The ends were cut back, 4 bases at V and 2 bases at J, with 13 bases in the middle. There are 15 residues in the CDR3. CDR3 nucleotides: TGTGCCAGCAGTTTTCTAGGACAAAACACAGATACGCAGTATTTT. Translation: CASSFLGQNTDTQYF.

CDR3 DNA: TGCGCCAGCAGTGAGTCGAGGGGGGGAGGGCCGGAAGAGACCCAGTACTTC. Translating it yields CASSESRGGGPEETQYF. This chain joins TRBV10-2 and TRBJ2-5; tentatively, D is TRBD2 (7 bases). Germline V CDR1 and CDR2: WSHSY, SAAADI. V lost 0 bases, J lost 3 bases, and 17 bases lay in between. This CDR3 is built from 17 residues.

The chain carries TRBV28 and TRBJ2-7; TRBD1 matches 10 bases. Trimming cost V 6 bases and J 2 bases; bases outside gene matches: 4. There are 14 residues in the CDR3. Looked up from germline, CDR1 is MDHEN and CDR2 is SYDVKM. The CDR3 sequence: CASSRDRGAYEQYF. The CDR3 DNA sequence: TGTGCCAGCAGCCGGGACAGGGGCGCCTACGAGCAGTACTTC.

In DNA, the CDR3 is TGCGCCAGCAGCTTATCGGCAGGGGCTAACACTGAAGCTTTCTTT. It yields the protein CASSLSAGANTEAFF. The rearrangement links TRBV5-1 to TRBJ1-1; a possible D gene is TRBD1 (6 bases). Germline values: CDR1 SGHRS, CDR2 YFSETQ. V was shortened by 2 bases and J by 2 bases, with 13 bases between the two germline ends. The CDR3 extends over 15 amino acids. Complete variable domain (other parts from reference TRBV5-1 and TRBJ1-1): KAGVTQTPRYLIKTRGQQVTLSCSPISGHRSVSWYQQTPGQGLQFLFEYFSETQRNKGNFPGRFSGRQFSNSRSEMNVSTLELGDSALYLCASSLSAGANTEAFFGQGTRLTVV.

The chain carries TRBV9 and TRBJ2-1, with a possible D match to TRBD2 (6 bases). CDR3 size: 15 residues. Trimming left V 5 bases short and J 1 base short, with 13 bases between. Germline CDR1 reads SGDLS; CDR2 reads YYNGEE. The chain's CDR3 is CASSPREKSYNEQFF. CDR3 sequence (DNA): TGTGCCAGCAGTCCCCGGGAGAAGTCCTACAATGAGCAGTTCTTC.

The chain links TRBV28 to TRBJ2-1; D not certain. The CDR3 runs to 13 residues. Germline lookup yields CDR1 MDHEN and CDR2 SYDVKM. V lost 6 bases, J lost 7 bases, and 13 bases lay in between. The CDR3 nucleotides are TGTGCCAGCAGATGGCAGTCAACAAATGAGCAGTTCTTC. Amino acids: CASRWQSTNEQFF.

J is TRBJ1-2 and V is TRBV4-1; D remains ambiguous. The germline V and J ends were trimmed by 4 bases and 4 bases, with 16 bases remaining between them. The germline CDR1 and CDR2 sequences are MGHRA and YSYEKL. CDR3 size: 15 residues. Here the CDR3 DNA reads TGCGCCAGCAGCCCTCGGAGTGGCAGTCCCTATGGCTACACCTTC. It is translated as CASSPRSGSPYGYTF.

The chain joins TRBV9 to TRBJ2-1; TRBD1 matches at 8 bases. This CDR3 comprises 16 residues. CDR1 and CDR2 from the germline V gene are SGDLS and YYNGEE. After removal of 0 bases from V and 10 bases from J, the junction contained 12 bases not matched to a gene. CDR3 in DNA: TGTGCCAGCAGCGTAGAAGGGCAGGGGGCAGTGGTCGAGCAGTTCTTC. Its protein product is CASSVEGQGAVVEQFF.

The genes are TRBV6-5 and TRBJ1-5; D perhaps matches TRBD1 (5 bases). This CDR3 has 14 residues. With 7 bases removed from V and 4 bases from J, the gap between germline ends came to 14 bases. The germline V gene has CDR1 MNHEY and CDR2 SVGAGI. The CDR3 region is CASTKIQGNQPQHF. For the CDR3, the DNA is TGTGCCAGCACCAAAATCCAGGGAAATCAGCCCCAGCATTTT.

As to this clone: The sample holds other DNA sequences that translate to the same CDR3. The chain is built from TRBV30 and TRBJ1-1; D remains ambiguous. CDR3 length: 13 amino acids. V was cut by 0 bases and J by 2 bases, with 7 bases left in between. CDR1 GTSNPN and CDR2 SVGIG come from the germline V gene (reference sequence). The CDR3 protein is CAWSVRGNTEAFF. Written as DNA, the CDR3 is TGTGCCTGGAGTGTACGGGGAAACACTGAAGCTTTCTTT.

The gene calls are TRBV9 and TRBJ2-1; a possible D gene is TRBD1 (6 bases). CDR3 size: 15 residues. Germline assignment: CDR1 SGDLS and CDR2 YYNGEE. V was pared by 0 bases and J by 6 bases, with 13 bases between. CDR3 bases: TGTGCCAGCAGCGTAGATCCCAGGGGTACCAATGAGCAGTTCTTC. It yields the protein CASSVDPRGTNEQFF.

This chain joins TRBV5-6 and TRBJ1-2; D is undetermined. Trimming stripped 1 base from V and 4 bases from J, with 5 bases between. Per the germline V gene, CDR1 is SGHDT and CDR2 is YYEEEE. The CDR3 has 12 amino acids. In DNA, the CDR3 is TGTGCCAGCAGCTTGCAGGCCTATGGCTACACCTTC. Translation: CASSLQAYGYTF.

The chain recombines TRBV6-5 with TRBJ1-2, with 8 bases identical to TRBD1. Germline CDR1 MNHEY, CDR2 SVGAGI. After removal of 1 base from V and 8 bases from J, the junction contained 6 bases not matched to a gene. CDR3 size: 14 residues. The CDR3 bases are TGTGCCAGCAGTTACTTGGACAGGGTGGGCGGCTACACCTTC. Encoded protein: CASSYLDRVGGYTF.

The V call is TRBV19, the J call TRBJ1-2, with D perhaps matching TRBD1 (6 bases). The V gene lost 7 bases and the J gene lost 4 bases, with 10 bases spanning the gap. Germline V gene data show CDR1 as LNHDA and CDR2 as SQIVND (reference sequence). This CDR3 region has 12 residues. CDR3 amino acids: CASTEDSYGYTF. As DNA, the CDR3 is TGTGCCAGTACCGAGGACAGCTATGGCTACACCTTC.

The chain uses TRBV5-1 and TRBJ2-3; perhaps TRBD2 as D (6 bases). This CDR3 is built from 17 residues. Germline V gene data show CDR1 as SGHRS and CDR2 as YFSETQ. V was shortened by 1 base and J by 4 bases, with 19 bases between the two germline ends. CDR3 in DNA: TGCGCCAGCAGCTTGAGGGGTAGCGGAGCTGCCCCAGATACGCAGTATTTT. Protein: CASSLRGSGAAPDTQYF. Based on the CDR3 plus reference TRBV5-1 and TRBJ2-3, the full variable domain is KAGVTQTPRYLIKTRGQQVTLSCSPISGHRSVSWYQQTPGQGLQFLFEYFSETQRNKGNFPGRFSGRQFSNSRSEMNVSTLELGDSALYLCASSLRGSGAAPDTQYFGPGTRLTVL.

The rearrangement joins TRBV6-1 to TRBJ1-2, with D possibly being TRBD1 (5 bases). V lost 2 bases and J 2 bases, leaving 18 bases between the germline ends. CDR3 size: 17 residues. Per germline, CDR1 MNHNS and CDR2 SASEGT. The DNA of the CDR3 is TGTGCCAGCAGTGAAATCGTGGGGGGGGGAAAGAACTATGGCTACACCTTC. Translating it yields CASSEIVGGGKNYGYTF.

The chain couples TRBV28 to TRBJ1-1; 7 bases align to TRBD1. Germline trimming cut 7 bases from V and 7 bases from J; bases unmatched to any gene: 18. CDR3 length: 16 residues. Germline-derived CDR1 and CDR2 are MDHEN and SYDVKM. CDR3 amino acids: CASNSAGRGQWGEAFF. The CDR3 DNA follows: TGTGCCAGCAATTCGGCGGGTAGGGGGCAGTGGGGTGAAGCTTTCTTT.

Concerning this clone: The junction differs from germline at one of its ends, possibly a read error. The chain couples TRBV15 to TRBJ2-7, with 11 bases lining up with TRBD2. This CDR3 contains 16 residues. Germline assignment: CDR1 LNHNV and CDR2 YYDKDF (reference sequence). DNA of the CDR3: TGTGCCACCAGCAGTACCGGGACTAGCGGCTCCTACGGGCAGTACTTC. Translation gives CATSSTGTSGSYGQYF.

CDR3 DNA sequence: TGTGCCAGCAGCCAAGGGTGGAGACAAGAGACCCAGTACTTC. Protein sequence: CASSQGWRQETQYF. V and J are TRBV4-2 and TRBJ2-5; no clear D gene. The CDR3 runs to 14 residues. Trimming stripped 1 base from V and 2 bases from J, with 8 bases between. The germline V gene encodes CDR1 LGHNA and CDR2 YNFKEQ.

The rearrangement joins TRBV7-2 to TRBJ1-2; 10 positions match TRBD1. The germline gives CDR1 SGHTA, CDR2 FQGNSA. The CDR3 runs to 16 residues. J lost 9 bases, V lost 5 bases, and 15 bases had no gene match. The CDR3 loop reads CASSGSGTGVIGSYTF. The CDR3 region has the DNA TGTGCCAGCAGCGGATCCGGGACAGGGGTTATTGGGAGCTACACCTTC.

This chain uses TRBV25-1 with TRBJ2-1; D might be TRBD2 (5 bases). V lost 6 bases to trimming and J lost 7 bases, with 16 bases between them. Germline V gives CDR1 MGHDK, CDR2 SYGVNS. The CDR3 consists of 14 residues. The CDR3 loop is CASRGRGRGNEQFF. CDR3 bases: TGTGCCAGCAGGGGAAGAGGGAGAGGAAATGAGCAGTTCTTC.

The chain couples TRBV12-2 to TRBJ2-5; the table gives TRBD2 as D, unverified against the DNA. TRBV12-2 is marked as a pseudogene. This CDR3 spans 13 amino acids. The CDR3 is CASRLVRLQTQYF. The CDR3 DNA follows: TGTGCAAGTCGCTTAGTTAGATTGCAGACCCAGTACTTC.

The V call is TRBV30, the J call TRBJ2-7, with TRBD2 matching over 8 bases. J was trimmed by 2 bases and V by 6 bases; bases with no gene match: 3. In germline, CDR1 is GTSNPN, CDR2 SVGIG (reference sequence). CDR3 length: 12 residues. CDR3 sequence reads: CACSSGPYEQYF. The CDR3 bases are TGTGCCTGTTCTAGCGGGCCCTACGAGCAGTACTTC.

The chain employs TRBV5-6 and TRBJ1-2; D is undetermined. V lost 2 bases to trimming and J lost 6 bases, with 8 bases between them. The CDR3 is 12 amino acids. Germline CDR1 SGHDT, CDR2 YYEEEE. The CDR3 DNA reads TGTGCCAGCAGCTTCAACGGGGATGGCTACACCTTC. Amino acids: CASSFNGDGYTF.

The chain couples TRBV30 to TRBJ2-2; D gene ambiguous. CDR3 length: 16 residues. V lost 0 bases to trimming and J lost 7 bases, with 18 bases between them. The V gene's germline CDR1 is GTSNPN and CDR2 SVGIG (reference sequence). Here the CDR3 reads CAWSVLSRQFGGELFF. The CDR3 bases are TGTGCCTGGAGTGTACTGTCTAGGCAGTTCGGCGGGGAGCTGTTTTTT. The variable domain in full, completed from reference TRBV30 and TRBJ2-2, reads SQTIHQWPATLVQPVGSPLSLECTVEGTSNPNLYWYRQAAGRGLQLLFYSVGIGQISSEVPQNLSASRPQDRQFILSSKKLLLSDSGFYLCAWSVLSRQFGGELFFGEGSRLTVL.